This paragraph covers one T cell receptor (beta chain) sequence. These data belong to a study of T cells in tuberculosis. Study details: T cells were selected with CD1B tetramers loaded with glucose monomycolate.

The CDR3 is made up of 15 amino acids. Trimming at V came to 3 bases and at J to 3 bases, leaving 5 bases not matched to a gene. Germline CDR1 and CDR2: GTSNPN and SVGIG (reference sequence). Some clones are missing from TCRdb's copy, which holds only in-frame ones; the method was immunoSEQ multiplex PCR. The top ten hold 13% of the sample, which has approximately 59,000 clones, 80% to 85% seen once. After thawing and overnight rest, PBMC were stained with GMM-loaded CD1B tetramer, viability dye and anti-CD3 for sorting. C32 glucose monomycolate from Rhodococcus equi was loaded onto the CD1B tetramers. Each donor contributed 80,000 to 100,000 sorted tetramer-negative cells.

The sequenced sample consisted of CD1b-GMM tetramer-negative cells sorted from PBMCs. This clonotype was obtained from an adult woman with latent tuberculosis. The rearrangement uses TRBV30 and TRBJ1-4, with 9 bases aligning to TRBD1. Here the CDR3 DNA reads TGTGCCTGGAGGGAGGGACAGGGATCTAATGAAAAACTGTTTTTT. Protein: CAWREGQGSNEKLFF.